The 32 T cell receptor beta chains below all came from one sample that was sequenced in a study of cytomegalovirus exposure and HLA in healthy donors. The PCR had 60 Vbeta and 13 Jbeta primers. This table comes from immunoSEQ multiplex PCR, and its TCRdb copy is limited to in-frame clones, with some not included. The sample carries 100,000 or so clones, roughly three quarters recorded once. The sequenced sample was PBMCs. The receptor source for this set is a woman aged 50 to 65 in good health and CMV-seropositive.

This chain joins TRBV4-1 and TRBJ2-1, with 13 bases aligning to TRBD2. This CDR3 has 19 residues. CDR1 is MGHRA and CDR2 is YSYEKL in the germline V gene. J gave up 3 bases and V 1 base, and 9 bases lay outside the gene matches. CDR3 DNA: TGCGCCAGCAGCCAAGTAACTAGCGGGAGGGCAGATGGCTACAATGAGCAGTTCTTC. This encodes CASSQVTSGRADGYNEQFF.

This clone was detected a few times. J is TRBJ2-1 and V is TRBV10-3; 13 positions match TRBD2. The CDR3 is 16 amino acids. Germline V gene sequence: CDR1 ENHRY, CDR2 SYGVKD. Germline trimming cut 4 bases from V and 2 bases from J; bases unmatched to any gene: 2. CDR3 sequence: CAISAGTSGTYNEQFF. The CDR3 bases are TGTGCCATCAGTGCCGGGACTAGCGGGACCTACAATGAGCAGTTCTTC.

V usage is TRBV5-6 and J usage is TRBJ2-3; 8 positions agree with TRBD2. The junction had 12 bases not matched to a gene; V was cut back by 0 bases and J by 0 bases. CDR1 and CDR2 from the germline V gene are SGHDT and YYEEEE. This CDR3 is 19 amino acids long. The CDR3 DNA reads TGTGCCAGCAGCTTGGAATGGCTAGCGGGCCCTATTAGCACAGATACGCAGTATTTT. As protein: CASSLEWLAGPISTDTQYF.

The rearrangement links TRBV29-1 to TRBJ2-1, with TRBD2 identical over 7 bases. The CDR3 has 13 residues. Germline V lookup: CDR1 SQVTM, CDR2 ANQGSEA. The ends lost 7 bases at V and 7 bases at J; junction bases unmatched: 10. CDR3 protein: CSAELALWNEQFF. In DNA, the CDR3 is TGCAGCGCCGAACTAGCGTTGTGGAATGAGCAGTTCTTC.

This chain joins TRBV6-1 and TRBJ2-1; 13 nucleotides align to TRBD2. The V gene's germline CDR1 is MNHNS and CDR2 SASEGT. The CDR3 is 14 residues long. Trimming removed 10 bases from V and 4 bases from J; junction bases left unmatched: 4. The CDR3, as DNA: TGTGCCATCCGGACTAGCGGGAGATACAATGAGCAGTTCTTC. As protein: CAIRTSGRYNEQFF.

V gene TRBV5-6 combines with J gene TRBJ2-1; 8 nucleotides line up with TRBD2. Losses at the gene ends were 5 bases for V and 4 bases for J; bases not matched to a gene: 11. This CDR3 comprises 16 residues. Germline V gene sequence: CDR1 SGHDT, CDR2 YYEEEE. The CDR3, as DNA: TGTGCCAGCAGATTCCTTAGCGGGGATTCATACAATGAGCAGTTCTTC. This sequence encodes CASRFLSGDSYNEQFF.

This clone appeared a few times. A read error may produce the germline difference seen at one junction end. The V gene is TRBV7-7, the J gene TRBJ2-5; 10 bases align to TRBD2. The germline V gene encodes CDR1 SSHAT and CDR2 FNYEAQ (reference sequence). The CDR3 has 15 residues. CDR3 protein: CASSLASGGAQTQYF. The CDR3 region has the DNA TGTGCTAGCAGCTTGGCCAGCGGGGGGGCGCAGACCCAGTACTTC.

This clone was detected a few times. V and J are TRBV7-6 and TRBJ2-7; D gene uncertain. Looked up from germline, CDR1 is SGHVS and CDR2 is FNYEAQ. The CDR3 is made up of 12 amino acids. The V end was cut by 5 bases, the J end by 9 bases, with 14 bases between. For the CDR3, the DNA is TGTGCCAGCAGCACTGGAGCTGGCGGGCAGTACTTC. Translating it yields CASSTGAGGQYF.

In its sample, this clone was seen once. The chain couples TRBV30 to TRBJ2-1, with 11 bases fitting TRBD2. There are 18 residues in the CDR3. The J segment lost 0 bases and the V segment lost 1 base, leaving 8 bases of the junction unmatched. From germline, CDR1 is GTSNPN and CDR2 SVGIG (reference sequence). In DNA form, the CDR3 reads TGTGCCTGGAGTGCCGGGTACGGACTAGCGGGCTCCTACAATGAGCAGTTCTTC. Protein product: CAWSAGYGLAGSYNEQFF.

V and J are TRBV14 and TRBJ2-7; tentative D call: TRBD1 (5 bases). With 0 bases removed from V and 5 bases from J, the gap between germline ends came to 14 bases. CDR1 SGHDN and CDR2 FVKESK come from the germline V gene. This CDR3 is 15 amino acids long. CDR3: CASSQEIKGIDEQYF. The CDR3 DNA reads TGTGCCAGCAGCCAAGAAATCAAGGGGATCGACGAGCAGTACTTC.

The genes are TRBV14 and TRBJ2-3; 7 positions match TRBD1. This CDR3 spans 14 amino acids. V dropped 6 bases and J dropped 2; count of bases not matched to a gene: 5. Germline CDR1 is SGHDN and CDR2 is FVKESK. The DNA for the CDR3 is TGTGCCAGCAGACGGACAGGCTTCACAGATACGCAGTATTTT. Protein sequence: CASRRTGFTDTQYF.

This clone was seen only a few times. The V call is TRBV2, the J call TRBJ1-3; D might be TRBD1 (5 bases). The V gene lost 8 bases and the J gene lost 0 bases, with 14 bases spanning the gap. In germline, CDR1 is SNHLY, CDR2 FYNNEI. The CDR3 sequence is 15 residues long. CDR3 nucleotide sequence: TGTGCCAGCCATCGGTCGCAGGGCTCTGGAAACACCATATATTTT. Translating it yields CASHRSQGSGNTIYF.

The chain recombines TRBV18 with TRBJ1-1; 9 positions match TRBD1. The CDR3 has 16 residues. The V segment lost 3 bases and the J segment 4 bases; nucleotides outside the gene matches: 9. CDR1 and CDR2 (germline): KGHSH, LQKENI. The CDR3 spells CASSPLRTGEGTEAFF. The CDR3 nucleotides are TGTGCCAGCTCACCTTTAAGGACAGGGGAAGGCACTGAAGCTTTCTTT.

V gene TRBV9 combines with J gene TRBJ2-7; 8 bases agree with TRBD1. CDR1 SGDLS and CDR2 YYNGEE come from the germline V gene. V lost 3 bases to trimming and J lost 3 bases; unmatched junction nucleotides: 5. The CDR3 length is 14 residues. The CDR3 nucleotides read TGTGCCAGCAGCGGCCAGGGGGCGAGCTACGAGCAGTACTTC. The encoded protein is CASSGQGASYEQYF. Full variable domain (remainder filled in from reference TRBV9 and TRBJ2-7): DSGVTQTPKHLITATGQRVTLRCSPRSGDLSVYWYQQSLDQGLQFLIQYYNGEERAKGNILERFSAQQFPDLHSELNLSSLELGDSALYFCASSGQGASYEQYFGPGTRLTVT.

The chain is built from TRBV2 and TRBJ2-2; 7 bases fit TRBD1. Germline lookup yields CDR1 SNHLY and CDR2 FYNNEI. The J segment lost 1 base and the V segment lost 8 bases, leaving 4 bases of the junction unmatched. This CDR3 contains 14 residues. The CDR3 is CASGRTGNTGELFF. The CDR3 DNA reads as TGTGCCAGCGGACGGACAGGGAACACCGGGGAGCTGTTTTTT.

V gene TRBV2 combines with J gene TRBJ1-5; D ambiguous. The CDR3 is 15 residues long. Germline CDR1 and CDR2: SNHLY and FYNNEI. V gave up 4 bases and J gave up 1 base, with 11 bases separating them. This CDR3 reads CASSAQQMSNQPQHF. The CDR3 DNA follows: TGTGCCAGCAGTGCCCAACAAATGAGCAATCAGCCCCAGCATTTT. The full variable domain, in which reference TRBV2 and TRBJ1-5 provide the parts outside the CDR3, is EPEVTQTPSHQVTQMGQEVILRCVPISNHLYFYWYRQILGQKVEFLVSFYNNEISEKSEIFDDQFSVERPDGSNFTLKIRSTKLEDSAMYFCASSAQQMSNQPQHFGDGTRLSIL.

The chain employs TRBV5-4 and TRBJ2-2, with 15 bases identical to TRBD2. Germline assignment: CDR1 SGHNT and CDR2 YYREEE (reference sequence). This CDR3 has 18 residues. The junction had 12 bases not matched to a gene; V was cut back by 5 bases and J by 7 bases. CDR3 nucleotide sequence: TGTGCCAGCAGTGCGGGACTAGCGGGAGGTCACACGGTCGGGGAGCTGTTTTTT. Protein product: CASSAGLAGGHTVGELFF.

This clone was detected a few times. This chain joins TRBV30 and TRBJ1-2, with D tentatively TRBD1 (6 bases). Trimming took 4 bases from V and 4 from J, leaving 16 bases between them. The CDR3 length is 14 residues. In germline, CDR1 is GTSNPN, CDR2 SVGIG (reference sequence). CDR3 region: CAWIHLGRGYGYTF. As DNA, the CDR3 is TGTGCCTGGATCCATTTAGGCAGGGGCTATGGCTACACCTTC.

Only one count was recorded for this clone. The chain combines TRBV30 with TRBJ1-2; D perhaps matches TRBD1 (5 bases). This CDR3 is built from 14 residues. In germline, CDR1 is GTSNPN, CDR2 SVGIG (reference sequence). Trimming shortened V by 2 bases and J by 3 bases, and 13 bases separated the two germline ends. The chain's CDR3 is CAWSPGREHYGYTF. As DNA, the CDR3 is TGTGCCTGGAGTCCGGGACGGGAGCACTATGGCTACACCTTC. The variable domain in full, with the rest retrieved from reference TRBV30 and TRBJ1-2, is SQTIHQWPATLVQPVGSPLSLECTVEGTSNPNLYWYRQAAGRGLQLLFYSVGIGQISSEVPQNLSASRPQDRQFILSSKKLLLSDSGFYLCAWSPGREHYGYTFGSGTRLTVV.

This clone appeared a few times. The gene calls are TRBV7-2 and TRBJ1-1; possibly TRBD1 for D (6 bases). CDR1 is SGHTA, CDR2 FQGNSA, per germline. The germline V and J ends were trimmed by 5 bases and 1 base, with 11 bases remaining between them. The CDR3 runs 14 residues. The CDR3 sequence: CASSPYRENTEAFF. The DNA of the CDR3 is TGTGCCAGCAGCCCTTACAGGGAGAACACTGAAGCTTTCTTT.

This clone occurred once. This chain connects TRBV10-3 to TRBJ2-1; 8 bases agree with TRBD2. J gave up 8 bases and V 8 bases, and 8 bases lay outside the gene matches. CDR1 ENHRY and CDR2 SYGVKD come from the germline V gene. The CDR3 loop spans 13 amino acids. The chain's CDR3 is CAIWAGGADEQFF. DNA for the CDR3: TGTGCCATCTGGGCGGGAGGAGCGGATGAGCAGTTCTTC.

The chain couples TRBV5-1 to TRBJ2-7; TRBD2 aligns across 7 bases. The CDR3 is 13 amino acids. After removal of 4 bases from V and 5 bases from J, the junction contained 6 bases not matched to a gene. Per the germline V gene, CDR1 is SGHRS and CDR2 is YFSETQ. As DNA, the CDR3 is TGCGCCAGCAGCCCCGGGGGGACGAACGAGCAGTACTTC. It is translated as CASSPGGTNEQYF.

The J gene is TRBJ2-2, the V gene TRBV30, with TRBD2 identical over 14 bases. V dropped 7 bases and J dropped 4; count of bases not matched to a gene: 8. Germline V gene sequence: CDR1 GTSNPN, CDR2 SVGIG (reference sequence). This CDR3 has 16 amino acids. CDR3 nucleotides: TGTGCCTCCCGACTAGCGGGGGGGTTGGGCACCGGGGAGCTGTTTTTT. Amino acids: CASRLAGGLGTGELFF.

This rearrangement joins TRBV29-1 to TRBJ2-1; 10 bases are shared with TRBD2. Germline assignment: CDR1 SQVTM and CDR2 ANQGSEA. This CDR3 comprises 16 residues. Trimming removed 1 base from V and 2 bases from J; junction bases left unmatched: 5. The CDR3 here is CSVEGAAGGTYNEQFF. DNA of the CDR3: TGCAGCGTTGAAGGAGCAGCGGGAGGGACCTACAATGAGCAGTTCTTC.

The V gene is TRBV28, the J gene TRBJ1-1; D is possibly TRBD1 (5 bases). Between the trimmed V and J ends, which lost 4 bases and 2 bases, there was a span of 14 bases. Germline values: CDR1 MDHEN, CDR2 SYDVKM. The CDR3 extends over 15 amino acids. CDR3 protein: CASSSPRGVNTEAFF. The DNA for the CDR3 is TGTGCCAGCAGTTCCCCACGGGGGGTCAACACTGAAGCTTTCTTT.

The chain employs TRBV5-8 and TRBJ1-1, with D perhaps TRBD1 (5 bases). Trimming pared 8 bases from V and 4 bases from J, leaving 18 bases between. Germline assignment: CDR1 SGHTS and CDR2 YDEGEE. The CDR3 spans 14 residues. Here the CDR3 DNA reads TGTGCCAGAATGACAGCGGGAGACGGCACTGAAGCTTTCTTT. It translates to CARMTAGDGTEAFF.

Only a few counts were recorded for this clone. The CDR3 is CASSKGQGISTDTQYF. The DNA for the CDR3 is TGTGCCAGCAGCAAGGGACAGGGAATTAGCACAGATACGCAGTATTTT. V gene TRBV9 combines with J gene TRBJ2-3; 9 nucleotides agree with TRBD1. V gave up 4 bases and J gave up 0 bases; unmatched junction bases: 6. From germline, CDR1 is SGDLS and CDR2 YYNGEE. The CDR3 length is 16 residues.

The chain couples TRBV15 to TRBJ2-7, with D unclear. V dropped 0 bases and J dropped 0 bases, with 15 bases sitting between them. Per germline, CDR1 LNHNV and CDR2 YYDKDF (reference sequence). The CDR3 runs to 17 residues. CDR3 residues: CATSRDLSRGNSYEQYF. In DNA form, the CDR3 reads TGTGCCACCAGCAGAGACCTCTCAAGAGGTAACTCCTACGAGCAGTACTTC.

This clone was seen repeatedly, ten times or more. This chain connects TRBV4-1 to TRBJ2-1; 8 positions match TRBD2. V shed 6 bases and J 6 bases; nucleotides not matched to a gene: 7. This CDR3 has 14 amino acids. Germline loops: CDR1 MGHRA, CDR2 YSYEKL. This CDR3 reads CASSRAGDFNEQFF. The CDR3 nucleotides are TGCGCCAGCAGTCGAGCGGGAGACTTCAATGAGCAGTTCTTC.

V gene TRBV11-2 combines with J gene TRBJ2-7; 13 bases fit TRBD2. Germline CDR1 SGHAT, CDR2 FQNNGV. Trimming at V came to 4 bases and at J to 1 base, leaving 4 bases not matched to a gene. The CDR3 has 16 residues. For the CDR3, the DNA is TGTGCCAGCAGCTCCGAACTAGCGGGAGGGTCCTACGAGCAGTACTTC. Protein: CASSSELAGGSYEQYF.

The chain links TRBV28 to TRBJ2-1, with 15 bases fitting TRBD2. This CDR3 region has 19 residues. In germline, CDR1 is MDHEN, CDR2 SYDVKM. The V segment lost 7 bases and the J segment 6 bases; nucleotides outside the gene matches: 16. DNA for the CDR3: TGTGCCAGCAACCCAACGGGACTAGCGGGAGGCCTTCTATCCAATGAGCAGTTCTTC. Its protein is CASNPTGLAGGLLSNEQFF. The whole variable domain, filled in from reference TRBV28 and TRBJ2-1, reads DVKVTQSSRYLVKRTGEKVFLECVQDMDHENMFWYRQDPGLGLRLIYFSYDVKMKEKGDIPEGYSVSREKKERFSLILESASTNQTSMYLCASNPTGLAGGLLSNEQFFGPGTRLTVL.

This clone has only a few counts. This chain links TRBV5-1 with TRBJ2-1, with D possibly being TRBD1 (5 bases). The CDR3 extends over 16 amino acids. V gave up 0 bases and J gave up 8 bases, with 18 bases separating them. Per germline, CDR1 SGHRS and CDR2 YFSETQ. Here the CDR3 reads CASSLEGSNGHDEQFF. The CDR3 DNA reads as TGCGCCAGCAGCTTGGAGGGTTCGAACGGACACGATGAGCAGTTCTTC.